In its sample, the clone carrying this T cell receptor (beta chain) was seen many times. What it binds is unknown. Thyroid surgery had not been preceded by any treatment in any patient. MiXCR was used by TCRdb to re-call the PCR reads. Of approximately 38,000 clones in the sample, about 17% were seen once. This sample was included in a study of metastatic and nonmetastatic thyroid tumors. The V gene lost 0 bases and the J gene lost 3 bases, with 7 bases spanning the gap. From germline, CDR1 is SGHTS and CDR2 YDEGEE. This CDR3 has 14 residues. The study's findings and limits: Benign nodules were reported to have significantly lower TCR beta diversity than malignant thyroid tumors, in blood and tumor.

This TCR was recovered from a female donor with papillary thyroid cancer or a benign thyroid nodule (not recorded which). Some clones in this sample may be carry-over from other donors' samples. Sequencing was carried out using blood. V is TRBV5-8 and J is TRBJ1-5, with TRBD1 as a possible D gene (5 bases). DNA for the CDR3: TGTGCCAGCAGCTTGGGGGGCGCCAATCAGCCCCAGCATTTT. Amino acid sequence: CASSLGGANQPQHF.